This TCR beta chain stems from a study of blood T cell repertoires in COVID-19. The germline CDR1 and CDR2 sequences are LNHDA and SQIVND (reference sequence). The length of the CDR3 is 15 residues. The V gene end was trimmed by 6 bases and the J gene end by 7 bases; junction bases not matched to a gene: 10. TCRdb's table, derived via immunoSEQ multiplex PCR, lists solely in-frame clones and lacks some. This sample has about 92,000 clones, with around 85% found just once. This TCR was sampled from a human donor in a cohort sampled during active COVID-19. Sequenced: peripheral blood. The gene calls are TRBV19 and TRBJ2-1; 9 nucleotides line up with TRBD2. The CDR3 protein is CASSPSLAGNNEQFF. In DNA, the CDR3 is TGTGCCAGTAGCCCCTCGCTAGCGGGGAATAATGAGCAGTTCTTC.